The 18 T cell receptor beta chains below were found in one sample sequenced in a study of STAT5B mutations in CD4+ large granular lymphocyte leukemia. The assay was immunoSEQ multiplex PCR, and TCRdb's table has in-frame clones only and misses some. The sample holds 30,000 to 40,000 clones, approximately 88% seen once. The sample comprised CD4+ T cells from blood buffy coats. Receptor source: a human donor in good health.

V is TRBV29-1 and J is TRBJ2-3; D uncertain. V was trimmed by 2 bases and J by 1 base, leaving 13 bases between them. The CDR3 length is 15 residues. Germline V CDR1 and CDR2: SQVTM, ANQGSEA. For the CDR3, the DNA is TGCAGCGTTGAATCTACATCATTACGCACAGATACGCAGTATTTT. It encodes CSVESTSLRTDTQYF.

This rearrangement joins TRBV5-4 to TRBJ2-2; 9 bases match TRBD2. Germline V gene lookup returns CDR1 SGHNT and CDR2 YYREEE (reference sequence). The CDR3 is 16 amino acids. With 6 bases clipped from V and 4 bases from J, the junction kept 10 bases outside the gene matches. The CDR3 region has the DNA TGTGCCAGCACTCGTGGGACTAGCCCGGTCACCGGGGAGCTGTTTTTT. Translating it yields CASTRGTSPVTGELFF.

The chain carries TRBV19 and TRBJ1-4; the match to TRBD1 covers 7 bases. The CDR3 covers 15 residues. After removal of 2 bases from V and 5 bases from J, the junction contained 5 bases not matched to a gene. CDR1 and CDR2 (germline): LNHDA, SQIVND (reference sequence). The CDR3 loop reads CASSIPNRGNEKLFF. DNA for the CDR3: TGTGCCAGTAGTATACCGAACAGGGGAAATGAAAAACTGTTTTTT.

In its sample, this clone was seen a few times. The V gene is TRBV19, the J gene TRBJ1-1; D remains unclear. Trimming took off 5 bases at V and 1 base at J, with 8 bases between the two ends. The CDR3 is made up of 13 amino acids. CDR1 is LNHDA, CDR2 SQIVND, per germline (reference sequence). CDR3 amino acids: CASSVNRNTEAFF. In nucleotides, the CDR3 is TGTGCCAGTAGTGTAAACAGGAACACTGAAGCTTTCTTT.

The rearrangement links TRBV5-4 to TRBJ2-1; D remains unclear. V shed 2 bases and J shed 10 bases, with 10 bases lying between them. The CDR3 spans 12 residues. Germline CDR1 and CDR2: SGHNT and YYREEE (reference sequence). CDR3 protein: CASSFADREQFF. CDR3 DNA sequence: TGTGCCAGCAGCTTTGCGGACCGGGAGCAGTTCTTC.

The sample holds one count of this clone. The gene calls are TRBV14 and TRBJ2-3; 8 nucleotides match TRBD2. The CDR3 totals 15 residues. Germline CDR1 is SGHDN and CDR2 is FVKESK. V lost 4 bases and J lost 2; bases outside the gene matches: 5. CDR3 protein: CASSRTSGVTDTQYF. The CDR3 DNA reads TGTGCCAGCAGCCGTACTAGCGGCGTCACAGATACGCAGTATTTT.

This clone was picked up a small number of times. The chain employs TRBV2 and TRBJ1-2; D is uncertain. Germline-derived CDR1 and CDR2 are SNHLY and FYNNEI. The CDR3 spans 13 residues. V dropped 4 bases and J dropped 4 bases, with 10 bases sitting between them. This CDR3 is CASSVTGGYGYTF. The CDR3 DNA reads as TGTGCCAGCAGTGTCACGGGCGGCTATGGCTACACCTTC.

The chain's CDR3 is CAGNSGGDSSYEQYF. In DNA form, the CDR3 reads TGTGCCGGCAATAGCGGGGGGGATAGCTCCTACGAGCAGTACTTC. The chain couples TRBV5-8 to TRBJ2-7, with 11 bases identical to TRBD2. Germline assignment: CDR1 SGHTS and CDR2 YDEGEE. CDR3 length: 15 amino acids. With V trimmed by 10 bases and J by 0 bases, 9 bases remained unmatched.

This chain connects TRBV11-3 to TRBJ1-1; TRBD1 aligns across 7 bases. The germline gives CDR1 SGHNT, CDR2 YENEEA. V shed 3 bases, J shed 5 bases, and the junction held 3 bases outside the gene matches. The CDR3 sequence is 13 residues long. CDR3 nucleotides: TGTGCCAGCAGCTTTCAGGGGGGTACTGAAGCTTTCTTT. Protein sequence: CASSFQGGTEAFF. The full variable domain, rest sourced from reference TRBV11-3 and TRBJ1-1, is EAGVVQSPRYKIIEKKQPVAFWCNPISGHNTLYWYLQNLGQGPELLIRYENEEAVDDSQLPKDRFSAERLKGVDSTLKIQPAELGDSAVYLCASSFQGGTEAFFGQGTRLTVV.

This clone appeared once. The V gene is TRBV2, the J gene TRBJ2-3, with TRBD2 as a possible D gene (6 bases). The germline V and J ends were trimmed by 11 bases and 4 bases, with 13 bases remaining between them. The germline CDR1 and CDR2 sequences are SNHLY and FYNNEI. The CDR3 has 12 amino acids. The CDR3 sequence is CAPSDRADTQYF. The CDR3 nucleotides read TGTGCCCCTAGCGATAGGGCAGATACGCAGTATTTT.

The gene calls are TRBV4-3 and TRBJ2-2, with D perhaps TRBD2 (7 bases). Deletions cut 0 bases from V and 4 bases from J, with 9 bases between. This CDR3 comprises 15 residues. CDR1 and CDR2 from the germline V gene are LGHNA and YSLEER. As DNA, the CDR3 is TGCGCCAGCAGCCAAGACCGGGGGGCCACCGGGGAGCTGTTTTTT. This gives the protein CASSQDRGATGELFF.

The chain has TRBV6-5 and TRBJ1-6; D might be TRBD1 (6 bases). Germline V gene sequence: CDR1 MNHEY, CDR2 SVGAGI. The CDR3 extends over 13 amino acids. V dropped 6 bases and J dropped 8 bases, with 11 bases sitting between them. The CDR3 is CASRGGPYSPLHF. The CDR3 DNA reads TGTGCCAGCAGGGGGGGGCCCTATTCACCCCTCCACTTT.

This chain connects TRBV2 to TRBJ1-6; 7 bases are a match to TRBD1. CDR3 length equals 14 residues. The V gene's germline CDR1 is SNHLY and CDR2 FYNNEI. The V and J ends lost 5 bases and 6 bases, in that order; junction bases with no gene match: 4. CDR3: CASSPGTANSPLHF. In DNA form, the CDR3 reads TGTGCCAGCAGTCCCGGGACAGCTAATTCACCCCTCCACTTT.

The J gene is TRBJ1-3, the V gene TRBV4-1; D unclear. The germline CDR1 and CDR2 sequences are MGHRA and YSYEKL. Trimming took off 3 bases at V and 3 bases at J, with 12 bases between the two ends. This CDR3 region has 15 residues. CDR3 bases: TGCGCCAGCAGCCAGTTAATGGGTTTTGGAAACACCATATATTTT. This translates into CASSQLMGFGNTIYF.

V is TRBV7-2 and J is TRBJ1-2; D remains unclear. V lost 4 bases and J lost 5, with 17 bases in between. The CDR3 has 15 residues. CDR1 is SGHTA, CDR2 FQGNSA, per germline. CDR3: CASSSLSRRIYGYTF. The CDR3 DNA follows: TGTGCCAGCAGCTCTCTAAGTCGGCGTATTTATGGCTACACCTTC. The complete variable domain, with remaining parts taken from reference TRBV7-2 and TRBJ1-2, reads GAGVSQSPSNKVTEKGKDVELRCDPISGHTALYWYRQSLGQGLEFLIYFQGNSAPDKSGLPSDRFSAERTGGSVSTLTIQRTQQEDSAVYLCASSSLSRRIYGYTFGSGTRLTVV.

This chain uses TRBV18 with TRBJ2-7; D possibly corresponds to TRBD2 (6 bases). Germline V gene data show CDR1 as KGHSH and CDR2 as LQKENI. Deletions cut 3 bases from V and 2 bases from J, with 11 bases between. The CDR3 loop spans 14 amino acids. For the CDR3, the DNA is TGTGCCAGCTCACCCGGGGGACCCCCCTACGAGCAGTACTTC. It translates to CASSPGGPPYEQYF.

The genes are TRBV5-1 and TRBJ1-6, with D uncertain. Germline V lookup: CDR1 SGHRS, CDR2 YFSETQ. Trimming cost V 4 bases and J 6 bases, with 14 bases left between them. CDR3 length: 15 residues. The CDR3 nucleotides are TGCGCCAGCAGCGGAACTTGGGGAGGTAATTCACCCCTCCACTTT. It is translated as CASSGTWGGNSPLHF. The full variable domain, its missing parts supplied by reference TRBV5-1 and TRBJ1-6, is KAGVTQTPRYLIKTRGQQVTLSCSPISGHRSVSWYQQTPGQGLQFLFEYFSETQRNKGNFPGRFSGRQFSNSRSEMNVSTLELGDSALYLCASSGTWGGNSPLHFGNGTRLTVT.

The chain employs TRBV5-1 and TRBJ2-1; TRBD1 matches at 10 bases. The germline V gene has CDR1 SGHRS and CDR2 YFSETQ. The CDR3 is 19 residues long. After removal of 7 bases from V and 0 bases from J, the junction contained 16 bases not matched to a gene. This CDR3 is CASGLKTGGVGSSYNEQFF. DNA of the CDR3: TGCGCCAGCGGCCTCAAGACAGGGGGCGTCGGGAGCTCCTACAATGAGCAGTTCTTC.